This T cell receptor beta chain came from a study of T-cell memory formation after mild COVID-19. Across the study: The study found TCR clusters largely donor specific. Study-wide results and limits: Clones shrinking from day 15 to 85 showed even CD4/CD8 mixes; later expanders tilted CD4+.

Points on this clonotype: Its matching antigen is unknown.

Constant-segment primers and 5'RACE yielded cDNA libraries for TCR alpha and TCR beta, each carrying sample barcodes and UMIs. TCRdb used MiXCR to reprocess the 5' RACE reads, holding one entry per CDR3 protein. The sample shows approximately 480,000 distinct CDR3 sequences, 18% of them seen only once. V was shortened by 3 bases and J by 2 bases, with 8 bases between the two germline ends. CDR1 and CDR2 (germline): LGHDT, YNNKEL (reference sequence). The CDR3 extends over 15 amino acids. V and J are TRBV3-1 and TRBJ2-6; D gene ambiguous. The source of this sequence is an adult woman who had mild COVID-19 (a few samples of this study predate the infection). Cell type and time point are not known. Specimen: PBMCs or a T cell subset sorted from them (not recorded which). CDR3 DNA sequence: TGTGCCAGCAGCCACCTCTCCCCTGGGGCCAACGTCCTGACTTTC. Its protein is CASSHLSPGANVLTF.